Listed below are T cell receptor beta chains from one sample, sequenced in a study of HIV-infected patients and healthy controls. TCRdb re-called the 5' RACE reads with MiXCR, one entry per CDR3 protein. Seen here are 60,000 to 70,000 distinct CDR3 sequences, over 15% observed once, and the top ten hold about 1.5%. Sequences were obtained from CD4+ T cells from blood. These receptors were collected from a human donor in good health. The CDR3 runs from the conserved cysteine through the conserved F or W. A D gene is named only where the DNA matches it firmly. The size entry is marked missing in some rows and otherwise reads once, few, many or a size class.

abundance	d_gene	v_gene	j_gene	CDR3nt	CDR3aa
NA	NA	TRBV6-6	TRBJ1-3	TGTGCCAGCAGTGACCCACGGCCTGTAGGAAACACCATATATTTT	CASSDPRPVGNTIYF
few	TRBD2	TRBV3-1	TRBJ2-5	TGTGCCAGCAGCCAATTATGGGGACTAGCGGGAGAGGTTGAGACCCAGTACTTC	CASSQLWGLAGEVETQYF
many	TRBD2	TRBV7-3	TRBJ2-3	TGTGCCAGCAGCTTAAAGGGGAGCGGGAGTATGGCAGATACGCAGTATTTT	CASSLKGSGSMADTQYF
many	NA	TRBV3-1	TRBJ1-1	TGTGCCAGCAGCCAATCCGCAGGGACGGGTGGTTTCTTT	CASSQSAGTGGFF
NA	TRBD1	TRBV6-6	TRBJ1-2	TGTGCCAGCAGTTACTCGGGGGGACAGGGGGATGGCTACACCTTC	CASSYSGGQGDGYTF
many	TRBD1	TRBV10-3	TRBJ1-1	TGTGCCATCAAGGAGAAGACAGGGGTGAACACTGAAGCTTTCTTT	CAIKEKTGVNTEAFF
NA	TRBD1	TRBV5-1	TRBJ2-3	TGCGCCAGCAGCCCACGGACAGGGGAAGATACGCAGTATTTT	CASSPRTGEDTQYF
many	NA	TRBV12-3/TRBV12-4	TRBJ1-1	TGTGCCAGCAGTTCGGAAACTGAAGCTTTCTTT	CASSSETEAFF
NA	NA	TRBV20-1	TRBJ2-7	TGCAGTGTAGGCGGATACGGCGAGCAGTACTTC	CSVGGYGEQYF
NA	NA	TRBV7-3	TRBJ2-1	TGTGCCAGCAGCCCCTCGGGGGGCCACAATGAGCAGTTCTTC	CASSPSGGHNEQFF
many	TRBD1	TRBV18	TRBJ1-1	TGTGCCAGCTCACAGGGACAGGGGGCGTCGTACACTGAAGCTTTCTTT	CASSQGQGASYTEAFF
few	NA	TRBV5-1	TRBJ1-1	TGCGCCAGCAGCTTGGCCGGGGCTTACACTGAAGCTTTCTTT	CASSLAGAYTEAFF
many	TRBD2	TRBV7-6	TRBJ2-7	TGTGCCAGCAGTAAACTTAGCGGGGGGCCTAGCTCCTACGAGCAGTACTTC	CASSKLSGGPSSYEQYF
many	NA	TRBV18	TRBJ2-1	TGTGCCAGCTCACCAGAACGGGGGTCCTATGAGCAGTTCTTC	CASSPERGSYEQFF
few	TRBD1	TRBV6-5	TRBJ1-5	TGTGCCAGCAGTTACTCGGCCCCGGGACAGGCGTACAATCAGCCCCAGCATTTT	CASSYSAPGQAYNQPQHF
many	NA	TRBV6-6	TRBJ2-7	TGTGCCAGCAGCACAGGGTTCGAGCAGTACTTC	CASSTGFEQYF
NA	TRBD2	TRBV5-8	TRBJ2-1	TGTGCCAGCAGCTTCAACGGGAGGCATGTCTACAATGAGCAGTTCTTC	CASSFNGRHVYNEQFF
NA	NA	TRBV9	TRBJ1-3	TGTGCCAGCAGCGTAGAAGAGGGGAACGAAGTCTATTTT	CASSVEEGNEVYF
NA	NA	TRBV7-6	TRBJ2-6	TGTGCCAGCAGCTTAGAAGTGGACGGAGTCTCTGGGGCCAACGTCCTGACTTTC	CASSLEVDGVSGANVLTF
NA	TRBD1	TRBV6-2/TRBV6-3	TRBJ1-1	TGTGCCAGCAGTTACTCCTGGACAGGCAGCTTGGAAACTGAAGCTTTCTTT	CASSYSWTGSLETEAFF
NA	NA	TRBV7-2	TRBJ1-2	TGTGCCAGCAGCCCCGACACTCTGCTTGGCTACACCTTC	CASSPDTLLGYTF
many	NA	TRBV29-1	TRBJ1-1	TGCAGCGCCACTGTAATCACTGAAGCTTTCTTT	CSATVITEAFF
few	NA	TRBV15	TRBJ1-5	TGTGCCACCAGCAGAGATTGGGATAGGGGACCAAATCAGCCCCAGCATTTT	CATSRDWDRGPNQPQHF
few	TRBD1	TRBV27	TRBJ1-1	TGTGCCAGCATCCCGAGTAGGGGGCTGGATAACACTGAAGCTTTCTTT	CASIPSRGLDNTEAFF
few	NA	TRBV2	TRBJ1-1	TGTGCCAGCAGTGGTCAGACTTATACTGAAGCTTTCTTT	CASSGQTYTEAFF
many	NA	TRBV29-1	TRBJ2-1	TGCAGCGCACAGGGACCTTCCTACAATGAGCAGTTCTTC	CSAQGPSYNEQFF
once	NA	TRBV4-2	TRBJ2-3	TGTGCCAGCAGCCAAGGACTAGTAATCATTGATACGCAGTATTTT	CASSQGLVIIDTQYF
NA	NA	TRBV7-2	TRBJ2-5	TGTGCCAGCAGCGGGTACTTGGAGACCCAGTACTTC	CASSGYLETQYF
NA	TRBD2	TRBV20-1	TRBJ2-3	TGCAGTGCTAGAGTGGCTAGCGGGGGACCTAGCACAGATACGCAGTATTTT	CSARVASGGPSTDTQYF
NA	TRBD2	TRBV19	TRBJ2-1	TGTGCCAGTAGTATAAGCAGCGGGAGTAACTATGAGCAGTTCTTC	CASSISSGSNYEQFF
few	TRBD2	TRBV29-1	TRBJ2-1	TGCAGCGTCTCCACGCCTAGCGGGGGGGCCAATGAGCAGTTCTTC	CSVSTPSGGANEQFF
many	NA	TRBV4-2	TRBJ2-3	TGTGCCAGCAGCCAAGAGGGCGCCGGGAGCACAGATACGCAGTATTTT	CASSQEGAGSTDTQYF
NA	TRBD1	TRBV20-1	TRBJ1-2	TGCAGTGCTGAACAGGGGGCGGACGGCTACACCTTC	CSAEQGADGYTF
many	TRBD1	TRBV28	TRBJ1-2	TGTGCCAGCAGTCCTGGGACAGGTAATCACTATGGCTACACCTTC	CASSPGTGNHYGYTF
NA	NA	TRBV27	TRBJ1-2	TGTGCCAGCAGTTTCACCGGGGGCAGTAACTATGGCTACACCTTC	CASSFTGGSNYGYTF
few	NA	TRBV7-8	TRBJ2-1	TGTGCCAGCAGCTTAGGCCCAGGGGGAGGGGATGAGCAGTTCTTC	CASSLGPGGGDEQFF
many	NA	TRBV10-2	TRBJ2-1	TGCGCCAGCTCACGACAGAAGAACTACAATGAGCAGTTCTTC	CASSRQKNYNEQFF
many	TRBD1	TRBV9	TRBJ1-5	TGTGCCAGCAGCGTAGGCCAGGGGGTCCAGCCCCAGCATTTT	CASSVGQGVQPQHF
many	NA	TRBV29-1	TRBJ2-3	TGCAGCGTTGAAAGGACAGGCACAGATACGCAGTATTTT	CSVERTGTDTQYF
many	NA	TRBV5-6	TRBJ1-1	TGTGCCAGCAGTTTCGGCTGGAGGAACACTGAAGCTTTCTTT	CASSFGWRNTEAFF
NA	NA	TRBV3-1	TRBJ2-2	TGTGCCAGCAGGCACAGCCGGGGGGCCAACACCGGGGAGCTGTTTTTT	CASRHSRGANTGELFF
few	NA	TRBV6-5	TRBJ1-2	TGTGCCAGCAGTTACTGGACAGCTTCCTCAGCTAACTATGGCTACACCTTC	CASSYWTASSANYGYTF
NA	NA	TRBV29-1	TRBJ1-1	TGCAGCGTTGTGCAAAACACTGAAGCTTTCTTT	CSVVQNTEAFF
many	TRBD1	TRBV7-3	TRBJ1-1	TGTGCCAGCGGGAAGGGACAGACCACTGAAGCTTTCTTT	CASGKGQTTEAFF
few	TRBD1	TRBV6-2/TRBV6-3	TRBJ2-3	TGTGCCAGCAGTTACGGGGACAGGGGCACAGATACGCAGTATTTT	CASSYGDRGTDTQYF
NA	TRBD1	TRBV5-1	TRBJ2-5	TGCGCCAGCAGCTTGGGGGGACAGACTCAAGAGACCCAGTACTTC	CASSLGGQTQETQYF
few	NA	TRBV19	TRBJ2-1	TGTGCCAGTAGTGCATTCCAGTTCTTC	CASSAFQFF
NA	TRBD1	TRBV6-5	TRBJ2-5	TGTGCCAGCACCGGGACAGGGACAGAGACCCAGTACTTC	CASTGTGTETQYF
many	TRBD1	TRBV4-3	TRBJ1-5	TGCGCCAGCAGCCCGGACAGGGGACGGCCCCAGCATTTT	CASSPDRGRPQHF
NA	NA	TRBV5-1	TRBJ1-2	TGCGCCAGCAGTCCAACCCCATTTCGTGTTGGGACTTATGGCTACACCTTC	CASSPTPFRVGTYGYTF
few	NA	TRBV18	TRBJ2-3	TGTGCCAGCTCACCGGGACGGCAAACAGATACGCAGTATTTT	CASSPGRQTDTQYF
NA	NA	TRBV7-8	TRBJ2-7	TGTGCCAGCTCGGCTAGCTATGCCTACGAGCAGTACTTC	CASSASYAYEQYF
NA	TRBD2	TRBV29-1	TRBJ2-7	TGCAGCGTTACCCGACTAGCGGGAGCGGGGGATTACGAGCAGTACTTC	CSVTRLAGAGDYEQYF